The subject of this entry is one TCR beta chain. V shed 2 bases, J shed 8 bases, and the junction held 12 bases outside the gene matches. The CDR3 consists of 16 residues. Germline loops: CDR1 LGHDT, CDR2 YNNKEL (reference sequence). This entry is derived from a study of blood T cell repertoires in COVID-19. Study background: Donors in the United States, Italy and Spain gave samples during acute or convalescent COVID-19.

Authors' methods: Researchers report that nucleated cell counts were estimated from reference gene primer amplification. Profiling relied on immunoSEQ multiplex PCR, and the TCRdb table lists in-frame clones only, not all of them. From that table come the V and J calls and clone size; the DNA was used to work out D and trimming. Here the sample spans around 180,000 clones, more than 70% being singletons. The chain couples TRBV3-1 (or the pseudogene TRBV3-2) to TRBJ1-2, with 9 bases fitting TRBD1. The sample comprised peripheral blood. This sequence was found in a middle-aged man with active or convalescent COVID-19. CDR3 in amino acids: CASSQPAGQGSGGYTF. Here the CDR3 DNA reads TGTGCCAGCAGCCAACCAGCGGGACAGGGCTCTGGCGGCTACACCTTC.